The entry below describes one T cell receptor beta chain. Its antigen is not known. This entry comes from a study of post-analysis software for immune sequencing data. Study summary: The courses of disease that were included comprised relapsing-remitting, secondary progressive and progressive-relapsing multiple sclerosis.

Germline V gene data show CDR1 as MNHEY and CDR2 as SMNVEV (reference sequence). The CDR3 consists of 14 residues. Trimming took 3 bases from V and 3 from J, leaving 11 bases between them. General study findings and limits: Four or five TRBV segments (TRBV5-6, TRBV5-1 and TRBV20-1 among them) occurred more frequently in patients than in controls. Multiple sclerosis was associated with a significant reduction in normalized Chao1 diversity relative to controls.

Libraries were made from TCR beta cDNA, and they carried unique molecular identifiers. Researchers reported roughly 0.5 million cDNA molecules coming from roughly 0.93 to 9.6 million T cells. TCRdb independently ran MiXCR on the PCR reads; one entry per CDR3 protein. The data contain about 160,000 distinct CDR3 sequences, about 34% of them singletons. The sample consisted of blood, taken after autologous hematopoietic stem cell transplantation. J is TRBJ2-5 and V is TRBV27, with D maybe TRBD2 (7 bases). The receptor was isolated from a girl aged 10 to 17 with multiple sclerosis. CDR3 bases: TGTGCCAGCAGTTTGGGAGGGGGAAAAGAGACCCAGTACTTC. Translation gives CASSLGGGKETQYF.